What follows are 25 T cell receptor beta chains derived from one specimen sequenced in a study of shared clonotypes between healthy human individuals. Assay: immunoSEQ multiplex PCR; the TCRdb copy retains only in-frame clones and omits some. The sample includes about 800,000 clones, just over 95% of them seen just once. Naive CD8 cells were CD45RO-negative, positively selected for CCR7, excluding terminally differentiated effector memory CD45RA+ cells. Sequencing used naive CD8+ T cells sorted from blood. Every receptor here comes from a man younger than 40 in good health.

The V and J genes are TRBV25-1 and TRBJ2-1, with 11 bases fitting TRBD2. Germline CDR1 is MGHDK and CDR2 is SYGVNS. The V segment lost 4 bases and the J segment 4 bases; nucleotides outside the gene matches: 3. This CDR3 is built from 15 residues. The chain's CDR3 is CASSVGTSGYNEQFF. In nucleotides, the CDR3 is TGTGCCAGCAGTGTCGGGACTAGCGGATACAATGAGCAGTTCTTC.

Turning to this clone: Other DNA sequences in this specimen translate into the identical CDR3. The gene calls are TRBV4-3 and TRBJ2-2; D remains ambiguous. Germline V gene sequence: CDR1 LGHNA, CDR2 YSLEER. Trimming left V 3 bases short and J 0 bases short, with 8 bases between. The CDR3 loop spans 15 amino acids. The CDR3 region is CASSQDFPNTGELFF. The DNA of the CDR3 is TGCGCCAGCAGCCAGGATTTCCCGAACACCGGGGAGCTGTTTTTT.

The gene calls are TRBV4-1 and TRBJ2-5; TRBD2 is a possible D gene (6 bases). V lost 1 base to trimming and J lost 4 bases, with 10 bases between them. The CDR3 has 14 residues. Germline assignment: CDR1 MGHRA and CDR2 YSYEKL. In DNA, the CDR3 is TGCGCCAGCAGCCAAGCGACTAGTCGAGAGACCCAGTACTTC. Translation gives CASSQATSRETQYF.

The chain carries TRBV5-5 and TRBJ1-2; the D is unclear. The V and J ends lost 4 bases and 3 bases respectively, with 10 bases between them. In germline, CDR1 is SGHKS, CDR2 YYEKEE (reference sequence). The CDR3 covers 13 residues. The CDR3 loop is CASSPDDDYGYTF. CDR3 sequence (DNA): TGTGCCAGCAGCCCGGACGATGACTATGGCTACACCTTC.

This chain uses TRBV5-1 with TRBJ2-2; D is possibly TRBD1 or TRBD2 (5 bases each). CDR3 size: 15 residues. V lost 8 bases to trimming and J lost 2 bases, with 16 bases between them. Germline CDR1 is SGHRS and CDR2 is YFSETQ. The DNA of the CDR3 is TGCGCCAGTCAACTCGGGACGGCTAACACCGGGGAGCTGTTTTTT. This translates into CASQLGTANTGELFF.

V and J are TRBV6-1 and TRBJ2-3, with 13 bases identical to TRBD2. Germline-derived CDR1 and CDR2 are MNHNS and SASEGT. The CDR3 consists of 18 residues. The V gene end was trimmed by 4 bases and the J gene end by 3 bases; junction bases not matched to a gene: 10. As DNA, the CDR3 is TGTGCCAGCAGTGCAGGAGGGACTAGCGGGAAGGGGACAGATACGCAGTATTTT. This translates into CASSAGGTSGKGTDTQYF.

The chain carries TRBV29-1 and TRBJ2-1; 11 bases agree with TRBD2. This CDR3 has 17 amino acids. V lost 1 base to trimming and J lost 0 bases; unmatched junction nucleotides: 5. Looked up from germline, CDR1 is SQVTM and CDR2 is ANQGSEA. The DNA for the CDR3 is TGCAGCGTTGAAGGTCTAGCGGGAGGTTACTCCTACAATGAGCAGTTCTTC. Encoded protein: CSVEGLAGGYSYNEQFF.

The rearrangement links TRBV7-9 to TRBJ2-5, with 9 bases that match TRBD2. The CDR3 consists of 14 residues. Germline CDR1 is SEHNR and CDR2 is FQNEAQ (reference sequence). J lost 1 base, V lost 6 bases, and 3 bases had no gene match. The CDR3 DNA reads TGTGCCAGCAGGTCGGGACTAGCCCAAGAGACCCAGTACTTC. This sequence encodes CASRSGLAQETQYF.

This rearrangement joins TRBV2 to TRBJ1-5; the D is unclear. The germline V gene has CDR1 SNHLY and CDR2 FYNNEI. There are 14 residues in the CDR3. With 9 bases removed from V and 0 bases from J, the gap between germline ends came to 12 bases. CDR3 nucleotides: TGTGCCAGGAGCGGATCTTATAGCAATCAGCCCCAGCATTTT. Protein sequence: CARSGSYSNQPQHF.

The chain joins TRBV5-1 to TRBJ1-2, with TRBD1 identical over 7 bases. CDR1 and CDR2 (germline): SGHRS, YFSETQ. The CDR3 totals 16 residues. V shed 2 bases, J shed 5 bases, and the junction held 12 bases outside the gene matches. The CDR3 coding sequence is TGCGCCAGCAGCTTTTATACGGGACAGTCGGAATATGGCTACACCTTC. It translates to CASSFYTGQSEYGYTF.

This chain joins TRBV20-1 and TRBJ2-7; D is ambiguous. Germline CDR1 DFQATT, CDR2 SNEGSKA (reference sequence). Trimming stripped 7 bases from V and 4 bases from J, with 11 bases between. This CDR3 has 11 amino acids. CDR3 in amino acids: CSGGDLYEQYF. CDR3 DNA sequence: TGCAGTGGCGGTGACTTGTACGAGCAGTACTTC.

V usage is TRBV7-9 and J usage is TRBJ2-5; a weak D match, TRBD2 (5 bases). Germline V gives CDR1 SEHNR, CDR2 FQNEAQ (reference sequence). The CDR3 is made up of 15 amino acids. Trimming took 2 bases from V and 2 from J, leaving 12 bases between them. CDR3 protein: CASSLRLGSQETQYF. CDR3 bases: TGTGCCAGCAGCTTAAGGCTGGGGAGTCAAGAGACCCAGTACTTC. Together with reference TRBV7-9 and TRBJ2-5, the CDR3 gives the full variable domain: DTGVSQNPRHKITKRGQNVTFRCDPISEHNRLYWYRQTLGQGPEFLTYFQNEAQLEKSRLLSDRFSAERPKGSFSTLEIQRTEQGDSAMYLCASSLRLGSQETQYFGPGTRLLVL.

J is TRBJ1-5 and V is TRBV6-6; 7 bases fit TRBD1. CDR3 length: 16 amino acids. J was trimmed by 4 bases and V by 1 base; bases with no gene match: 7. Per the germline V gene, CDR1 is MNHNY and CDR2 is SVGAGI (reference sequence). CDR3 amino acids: CASSYWDSPANQPQHF. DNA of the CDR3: TGTGCCAGCAGTTACTGGGACAGCCCGGCTAATCAGCCCCAGCATTTT.

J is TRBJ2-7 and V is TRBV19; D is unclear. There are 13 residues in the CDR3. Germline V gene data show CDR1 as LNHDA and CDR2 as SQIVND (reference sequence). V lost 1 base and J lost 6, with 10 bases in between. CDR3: CASSIVGNGEQYF. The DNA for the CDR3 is TGTGCCAGTAGTATAGTAGGGAACGGCGAGCAGTACTTC.

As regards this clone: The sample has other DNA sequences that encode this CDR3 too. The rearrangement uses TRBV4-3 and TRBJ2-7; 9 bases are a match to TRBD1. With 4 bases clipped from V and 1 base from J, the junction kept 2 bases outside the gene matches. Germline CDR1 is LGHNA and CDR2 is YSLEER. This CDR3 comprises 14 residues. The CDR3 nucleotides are TGCGCCAGCAGCCTTGGGACAGGGTCCTACGAGCAGTACTTC. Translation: CASSLGTGSYEQYF.

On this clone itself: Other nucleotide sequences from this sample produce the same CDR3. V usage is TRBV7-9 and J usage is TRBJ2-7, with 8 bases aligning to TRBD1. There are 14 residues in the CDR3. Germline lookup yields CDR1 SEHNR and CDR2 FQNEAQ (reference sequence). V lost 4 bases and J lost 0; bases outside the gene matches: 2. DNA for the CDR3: TGTGCCAGCAGCTCGACAGGGGCCTCCTACGAGCAGTACTTC. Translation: CASSSTGASYEQYF.

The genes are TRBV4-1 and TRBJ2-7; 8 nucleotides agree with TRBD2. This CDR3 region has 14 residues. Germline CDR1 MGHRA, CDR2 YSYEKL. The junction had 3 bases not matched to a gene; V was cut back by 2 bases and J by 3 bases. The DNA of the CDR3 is TGCGCCAGCAGCCAAAGCGGGAGTTTCTACGAGCAGTACTTC. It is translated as CASSQSGSFYEQYF.

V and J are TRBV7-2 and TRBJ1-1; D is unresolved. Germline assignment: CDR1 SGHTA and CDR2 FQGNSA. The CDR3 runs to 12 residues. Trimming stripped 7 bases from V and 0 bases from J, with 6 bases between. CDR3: CASIDMNTEAFF. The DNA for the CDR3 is TGTGCCAGCATAGACATGAACACTGAAGCTTTCTTT. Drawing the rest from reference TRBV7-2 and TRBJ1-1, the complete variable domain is GAGVSQSPSNKVTEKGKDVELRCDPISGHTALYWYRQSLGQGLEFLIYFQGNSAPDKSGLPSDRFSAERTGGSVSTLTIQRTQQEDSAVYLCASIDMNTEAFFGQGTRLTVV.

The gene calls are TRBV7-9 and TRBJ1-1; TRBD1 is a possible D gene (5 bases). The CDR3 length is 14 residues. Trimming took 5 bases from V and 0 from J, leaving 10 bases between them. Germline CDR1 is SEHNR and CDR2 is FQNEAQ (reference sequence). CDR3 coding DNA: TGTGCCAGCAGCGCCCGGGACGTGAACACTGAAGCTTTCTTT. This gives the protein CASSARDVNTEAFF.

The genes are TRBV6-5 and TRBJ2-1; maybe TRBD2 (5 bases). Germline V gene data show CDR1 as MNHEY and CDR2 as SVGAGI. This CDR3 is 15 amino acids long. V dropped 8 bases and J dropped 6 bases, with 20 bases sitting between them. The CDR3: CASARVNARGNEQFF. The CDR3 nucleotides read TGTGCCAGCGCGAGGGTGAATGCTAGAGGCAATGAGCAGTTCTTC.

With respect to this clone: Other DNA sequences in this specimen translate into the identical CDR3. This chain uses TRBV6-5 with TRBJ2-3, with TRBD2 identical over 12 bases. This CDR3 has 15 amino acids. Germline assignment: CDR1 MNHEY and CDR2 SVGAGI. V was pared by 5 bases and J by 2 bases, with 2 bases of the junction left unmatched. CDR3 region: CASSRTSGNTDTQYF. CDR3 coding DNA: TGTGCCAGCAGTCGGACTAGCGGGAACACAGATACGCAGTATTTT.

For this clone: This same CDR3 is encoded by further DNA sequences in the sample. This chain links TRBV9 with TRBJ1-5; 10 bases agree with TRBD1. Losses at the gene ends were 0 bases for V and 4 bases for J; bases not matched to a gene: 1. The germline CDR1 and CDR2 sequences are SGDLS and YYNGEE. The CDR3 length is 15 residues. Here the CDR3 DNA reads TGTGCCAGCAGCGTAGGGACAGGGGGTAATCAGCCCCAGCATTTT. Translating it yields CASSVGTGGNQPQHF. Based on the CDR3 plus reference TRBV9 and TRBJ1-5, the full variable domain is DSGVTQTPKHLITATGQRVTLRCSPRSGDLSVYWYQQSLDQGLQFLIQYYNGEERAKGNILERFSAQQFPDLHSELNLSSLELGDSALYFCASSVGTGGNQPQHFGDGTRLSIL.

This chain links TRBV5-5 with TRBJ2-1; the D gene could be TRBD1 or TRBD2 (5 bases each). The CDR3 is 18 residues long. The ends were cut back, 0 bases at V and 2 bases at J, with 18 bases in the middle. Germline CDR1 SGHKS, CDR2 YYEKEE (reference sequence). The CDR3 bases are TGTGCCAGCAGCTTGGGATATGATCGGGACCGTCCCTACAATGAGCAGTTCTTC. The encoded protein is CASSLGYDRDRPYNEQFF.

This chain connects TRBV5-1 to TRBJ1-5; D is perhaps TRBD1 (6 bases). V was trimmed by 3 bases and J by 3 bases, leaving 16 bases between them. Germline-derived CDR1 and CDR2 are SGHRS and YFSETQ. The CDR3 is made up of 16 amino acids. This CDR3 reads CASSSSGQRDNQPQHF. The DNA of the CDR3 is TGCGCCAGCAGCTCATCGGGACAACGGGACAATCAGCCCCAGCATTTT.

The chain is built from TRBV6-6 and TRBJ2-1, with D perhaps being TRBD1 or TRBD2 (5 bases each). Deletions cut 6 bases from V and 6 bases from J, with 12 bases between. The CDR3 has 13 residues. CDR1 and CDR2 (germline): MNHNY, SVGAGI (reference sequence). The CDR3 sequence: CASSFRDPNEQFF. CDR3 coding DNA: TGTGCCAGCAGCTTCCGGGACCCCAATGAGCAGTTCTTC.